The subject of this entry is one T cell receptor (beta chain). TCRdb keeps only in-frame clones here, not all; method: immunoSEQ multiplex PCR. The sample has some 190,000 clones, roughly 79% seen once; the top ten hold about 10%. These data are taken from a study of blood T cell repertoires in COVID-19. Background on the study: Both acute and convalescent COVID-19 samples were obtained from the United States, Italy and Spain. T cells, B-cell-depleted T cells, or PBMCs provided the cDNA or gDNA that served as material.

V lost 7 bases and J lost 4; bases outside the gene matches: 4. The CDR3 covers 13 residues. Germline lookup yields CDR1 LNHDA and CDR2 SQIVND (reference sequence). The clonotype originates from a woman in her 40s with COVID-19, enrolled during active disease. The sequenced sample consisted of peripheral blood. The genes are TRBV19 and TRBJ2-1; 7 positions agree with TRBD2. CDR3 coding DNA: TGTGCCAGTACAGCGGGACCGTACAATGAGCAGTTCTTC. The encoded protein is CASTAGPYNEQFF.